This T cell receptor beta chain originates from a study of T cell changes during pregnancy in multiple sclerosis (dated by TCRdb to the late 2010s). The study in broad terms: Changes in the T cell repertoire over the course of pregnancy were examined in this study in women with multiple sclerosis.

Library construction relied on the immunoSEQ multiplex PCR assay. As stored in TCRdb, this immuneACCESS dataset retains in-frame rearrangements with V and J assigned. A fraction of the clones does not appear; measured against another copy, unresolved V genes explain less than half of the discrepancy, and the remainder lacks a known reason. The sample table records some 50,000 clones; roughly 94% of these occur just once. Approximately 5.6% of the sample is held by the ten biggest clonotypes. This clone is a singleton in its sample. It lacks a known antigen. Base quality data are lacking; no much larger clone is found one base away. Looking up the germline V gene (reference sequence) yields CDR1 GTSNPN and CDR2 SVGIG. From its cysteine to its phenylalanine, the CDR3 spans 13 amino acids. Only the CDR3 part of the read is kept: 39 bases, read in frame from the first base. V loses 3 bases at its end and J loses 9 bases; junction bases beyond the gene matches: 4.

In this chain, TRBV30 is recombined with TRBJ2-5; the junction holds 13 bases that match TRBD2. The TCR comes from a female donor with multiple sclerosis, enrolled in a pregnancy study. The sequencing here drew on CD8+ T cells from peripheral blood mononuclear cells, taken in the first trimester of pregnancy. The CDR3 has the sequence CAWSPTSGGAQYF. The DNA sequence is as follows: TGTGCCTGGAGCCCTACTAGCGGGGGGGCCCAGTACTTC. Full variable domain (CDR3 extended with the reference TRBV30 and TRBJ2-5 proteins): SQTIHQWPATLVQPVGSPLSLECTVEGTSNPNLYWYRQAAGRGLQLLFYSVGIGQISSEVPQNLSASRPQDRQFILSSKKLLLSDSGFYLCAWSPTSGGAQYFGPGTRLLVL.